The text below deals with one T cell receptor (beta chain). Antigen: not known. These data originate in a study of chemoradiotherapy in HPV16-positive cancers. Findings of the study overall: Better recurrence-free survival went with HPV-responsive T-cell expansion in HPV16-positive patients.

CDR3 length: 13 amino acids. V gave up 8 bases and J gave up 5 bases, with 15 bases separating them. Germline V lookup: CDR1 SEHNR, CDR2 FQNEAQ (reference sequence). TCRdb's table, derived via immunoSEQ multiplex PCR, lists solely in-frame clones and lacks some. This table has about 5,800 clones, approximately 86% appearing once. The material sequenced was blood, taken from a patient who underwent chemoradiotherapy. The source of this sequence is a human donor with HPV-associated anogenital cancer. This chain uses TRBV7-9 with TRBJ2-5, with D perhaps TRBD1 or TRBD2 (6 bases each). The CDR3 sequence: CASLRGAGETQYF. CDR3 in DNA: TGTGCCAGCCTGAGGGGGGCAGGGGAGACCCAGTACTTC. Combining the CDR3 with reference TRBV7-9 and TRBJ2-5 gives the whole variable domain DTGVSQNPRHKITKRGQNVTFRCDPISEHNRLYWYRQTLGQGPEFLTYFQNEAQLEKSRLLSDRFSAERPKGSFSTLEIQRTEQGDSAMYLCASLRGAGETQYFGPGTRLLVL.